This entry concerns a single T cell receptor beta chain. The clone's antigen remains unknown. No much larger clonotype is one base removed from it; base qualities were not supplied. This sample is part of a study of T cell responses to AZD1222 COVID-19 vaccine listed by TCRdb under 2021. In terms of the full investigation: AZD1222 recipients given second doses at about 4 weeks or at about 12 weeks were pooled, since spike-specific TCR depth and breadth were not found to differ between the two schedules. A total of more than 230 trial participants underwent TCR sequencing, of whom nearly 210 received two doses of AZD1222 and about 25 received two doses of the MenACWY control vaccine. Enrollment into the trials was organized by age into subgroups of 18-55, 56-69 and 70-plus years, and those subgroups contained approximately 150, 30 and 60 TCR-sequenced participants, respectively.

Inclusive of the bounding cysteine and phenylalanine, the CDR3 is 14 residues long. The CDR3 DNA has 42 bases and is translated from base 1. CDR1 is given as WSHSY and CDR2 as SAAADI, both from the germline V gene. Trimmed from V: 6 bases; trimmed from J: 2 bases; junction bases lacking a gene match: 4. The CDR3 regions of human TCRbeta chains were analyzed by immunosequencing. The published analysis was carried out like this. Repertoire TCRs were matched against a reference library of SARS-CoV-2-specific TCRs generated with the MIRA antigen-specificity platform. Breadth meant the fraction of unique TCRs that were SARS-CoV-2-associated, whereas depth meant the fraction of total T cells that were SARS-CoV-2-associated. Each spike-specific TCR was assigned to its reactive spike region and to a CD4 or CD8 class using the MIRA data. Log10-transformed breadth and depth values were compared by one-way ANOVA with Sidak's multiple comparisons tests. Sourced from immuneACCESS, this table was stored by TCRdb with only in-frame sequences that have V and J called. A share of the clones is absent; for the studies checked, an unresolved V gene accounts for under half, and the remainder has no known explanation. That table is the source of V, J and clone size, and D and trimming were worked out from the DNA. Here the sample has around 100,000 clones; around 82% occur a single time. Of the sample, roughly 10% falls within the top ten clones.

Per the publication, the time point label means: baseline before first vaccination. The vaccinee samples were drawn from two UK trials, COV001 and COV002, one of which was a single-blind randomized controlled phase 2/3 trial testing AZD1222 (ChAdOx1 nCoV-19) in healthy adults. Trial participant PBMC samples were collected at day 0 and day 28 after the second dose for TCRbeta chain sequencing. Study-wide findings and limitations: Reportedly, almost half of the unique spike-specific TCRs recognized epitopes lying outside the regions that are mutated in the B.1.351 and B.1.1.7 variants. Only a handful of AZD1222 recipients were SARS-CoV-2 seropositive at baseline, limiting conclusions about previously exposed vaccinees. No day 14 peak-response samples were available, so repertoires were characterized only after the peak T cell response. The 56-69-year group was small, and its depth increase did not reach significance, likely because of low power. Most participants were white British and females outnumbered males, and the authors suggested that clonal diversity may have been underestimated. Spike-specific TCR breadth and depth rose significantly after two AZD1222 doses compared with day 0 and with MenACWY recipients. The whole spike protein was spanned by vaccine-associated CD4 TCRs, and dominant responses were seen in regions 160-218 and 743-854.

The clonotype comes from an adult in good health. Sequences were derived from peripheral blood, sampled on day 0 of AZD1222 vaccination. Recombination connected TRBV10-2 to TRBJ2-7, and 10 junction bases match TRBD1. The sequence in DNA is TGCGCCAGCAGGCCCGGACAGGGGGCCTACGAGCAGTACTTC. The resulting protein is CASRPGQGAYEQYF.